This passage covers 18 T cell receptor beta chains from one sample sequenced in a study of T cell repertoires in ileal Crohn's disease. Time point: neoterminal ileum biopsy at postoperative endoscopy, about 6 months after surgery. TCRdb keeps only in-frame clones here, not all; method: immunoSEQ multiplex PCR. Of roughly 62,000 clones listed, approximately 91% are singletons. What was sequenced was ileal tissue. Source of these receptors: an adult with Crohn's disease.

This clone was recorded only once. This chain links TRBV5-1 with TRBJ1-2, with 8 bases that match TRBD1. Germline CDR1 SGHRS, CDR2 YFSETQ. J gave up 10 bases and V 5 bases, and 7 bases lay outside the gene matches. This CDR3 has 12 residues. CDR3 in amino acids: CASSGQGSLYTF. CDR3 nucleotide sequence: TGCGCCAGCAGTGGACAGGGTTCGCTCTACACCTTC.

This chain links TRBV18 with TRBJ1-2, with D possibly being TRBD1 (6 bases). The germline V gene encodes CDR1 KGHSH and CDR2 LQKENI. V was shortened by 3 bases and J by 5 bases, with 10 bases between the two germline ends. The CDR3 is 13 residues long. CDR3 sequence (DNA): TGTGCCAGCTCACCGCGGACAGAGTATGGCTACACCTTC. Its translation: CASSPRTEYGYTF.

The chain joins TRBV2 to TRBJ1-4; TRBD1 might be the D (6 bases). Germline CDR1 and CDR2: SNHLY and FYNNEI. The CDR3 is 13 amino acids. V lost 4 bases and J 5 bases, leaving 8 bases between the germline ends. CDR3 DNA sequence: TGTGCCAGCAGTGGGGACACCAATGAAAAACTGTTTTTT. Translation: CASSGDTNEKLFF. The variable domain in full, with the rest retrieved from reference TRBV2 and TRBJ1-4, is EPEVTQTPSHQVTQMGQEVILRCVPISNHLYFYWYRQILGQKVEFLVSFYNNEISEKSEIFDDQFSVERPDGSNFTLKIRSTKLEDSAMYFCASSGDTNEKLFFGSGTQLSVL.

The V call is TRBV10-3, the J call TRBJ2-2; 12 nucleotides agree with TRBD2. There are 17 residues in the CDR3. Germline V gene lookup returns CDR1 ENHRY and CDR2 SYGVKD. With 7 bases clipped from V and 0 bases from J, the junction kept 6 bases outside the gene matches. CDR3 sequence: CAIKAGLAGPNTGELFF. CDR3 nucleotide sequence: TGTGCCATCAAGGCGGGACTAGCGGGCCCGAACACCGGGGAGCTGTTTTTT.

This clone was seen a few times. V and J are TRBV2 and TRBJ1-2, with 7 bases matching TRBD1. With V trimmed by 4 bases and J by 5 bases, 13 bases remained unmatched. Germline V gene lookup returns CDR1 SNHLY and CDR2 FYNNEI. The CDR3 has 16 amino acids. The DNA of the CDR3 is TGTGCCAGCAGTGGCTGGAGGGGGCTATCCCATTATGGCTACACCTTC. Encoded protein: CASSGWRGLSHYGYTF.

This chain links TRBV11-1 with TRBJ2-5, with TRBD1 identical over 7 bases. Germline values: CDR1 SGHAT, CDR2 FQDESV (reference sequence). V shed 5 bases, J shed 0 bases, and the junction held 6 bases outside the gene matches. This CDR3 has 15 residues. The CDR3 protein is CASSKGQSHQETQYF. The DNA for the CDR3 is TGTGCCAGCAGCAAGGGACAGAGCCACCAAGAGACCCAGTACTTC.

The chain employs TRBV2 and TRBJ1-1; weak D call: TRBD1 (6 bases). V shed 6 bases and J shed 5 bases, with 13 bases lying between them. This CDR3 region has 13 residues. Germline loops: CDR1 SNHLY, CDR2 FYNNEI. CDR3 nucleotides: TGTGCCAGCAGAGAGGACAGCCTTACTGAAGCTTTCTTT. Translated, it gives CASREDSLTEAFF.

This clone is deemed medium-sized. This sequence joins TRBV7-9 and TRBJ1-2; D is undetermined. This CDR3 contains 12 residues. V lost 5 bases, J lost 13 bases, and 17 bases lay in between. Per germline, CDR1 SEHNR and CDR2 FQNEAQ (reference sequence). CDR3 DNA: TGTGCCAGCAGCCTGATAGACTCTCCGGGCACCTTC. This sequence encodes CASSLIDSPGTF.

The chain is built from TRBV9 and TRBJ1-1; no firm D call. V lost 3 bases and J lost 2, with 11 bases in between. The germline V gene encodes CDR1 SGDLS and CDR2 YYNGEE. The length of the CDR3 is 14 residues. The CDR3 loop reads CASSADLRNTEAFF. CDR3 nucleotides: TGTGCCAGCAGCGCAGACTTGAGAAACACTGAAGCTTTCTTT.

The chain couples TRBV19 to TRBJ2-7; 8 nucleotides align to TRBD1. This CDR3 is 15 amino acids long. Germline CDR1 is LNHDA and CDR2 is SQIVND (reference sequence). With 6 bases clipped from V and 3 bases from J, the junction kept 10 bases outside the gene matches. CDR3 residues: CASSPGQGGLYEQYF. The CDR3 DNA reads as TGTGCCAGTAGCCCAGGACAGGGAGGCCTCTACGAGCAGTACTTC.

The V and J genes are TRBV5-4 and TRBJ1-2; 9 bases are shared with TRBD1. Losses at the gene ends were 4 bases for V and 6 bases for J; bases not matched to a gene: 4. The CDR3 runs to 13 residues. Germline assignment: CDR1 SGHNT and CDR2 YYREEE (reference sequence). Here the CDR3 reads CASSPGQGDGYTF. The CDR3 region has the DNA TGTGCCAGCAGCCCGGGACAGGGTGATGGCTACACCTTC.

This chain joins TRBV10-3 and TRBJ1-2, with D maybe TRBD1 (6 bases). The germline V and J ends were trimmed by 3 bases and 2 bases, with 25 bases remaining between them. The germline CDR1 and CDR2 sequences are ENHRY and SYGVKD. The length of the CDR3 is 19 residues. CDR3 bases: TGTGCCATCAGTGATATCACAAGTTCACCGGGACACGTCAACTATGGCTACACCTTC. Its translation: CAISDITSSPGHVNYGYTF.

This clone is deemed medium-sized. CDR3 nucleotide sequence: TGTGCCAGCAGCCAAACAACCTCTCACACTGAAGCTTTCTTT. Translating it yields CASSQTTSHTEAFF. V gene TRBV4-2 combines with J gene TRBJ1-1; no clear D. Germline V lookup: CDR1 LGHNA, CDR2 YNFKEQ. This CDR3 is 14 amino acids long. Trimming cost V 2 bases and J 3 bases, with 10 bases left between them.

The chain is built from TRBV5-6 and TRBJ1-5; the D gene is possibly TRBD1 (6 bases). Germline assignment: CDR1 SGHDT and CDR2 YYEEEE. Trimming pared 5 bases from V and 4 bases from J, leaving 16 bases between. The CDR3 runs to 15 residues. CDR3 loop: CASSRTGWGNQPQHF. For the CDR3, the DNA is TGTGCCAGCAGTCGAACAGGGTGGGGAAATCAGCCCCAGCATTTT.

The chain is built from TRBV2 and TRBJ1-2; D is unclear. This CDR3 has 10 amino acids. Trimming shortened V by 9 bases and J by 7 bases, and 9 bases separated the two germline ends. The germline V gene has CDR1 SNHLY and CDR2 FYNNEI. This CDR3 is CASFFGGYTF. The DNA of the CDR3 is TGTGCCAGTTTTTTCGGTGGCTACACCTTC.

CDR3 sequence reads: CASISDRRNAEAFF. The CDR3 nucleotides are TGTGCCAGCATTTCGGACAGACGAAACGCTGAAGCTTTCTTT. The chain links TRBV6-5 to TRBJ1-1, with D possibly matching TRBD1 (6 bases). V was pared by 7 bases and J by 6 bases, with 18 bases between. The germline V gene has CDR1 MNHEY and CDR2 SVGAGI. The CDR3 is made up of 14 amino acids.

This CDR3 reads CASSRLVREETQYF. The CDR3 region has the DNA TGTGCCAGCAGTCGTCTAGTGCGGGAAGAGACCCAGTACTTC. The chain recombines TRBV6-6 with TRBJ2-5, with D perhaps TRBD2 (5 bases). Deletions cut 5 bases from V and 3 bases from J, with 13 bases between. From germline, CDR1 is MNHNY and CDR2 SVGAGI (reference sequence). The CDR3 runs to 14 residues.

The rearrangement links TRBV6-5 to TRBJ2-5; 11 bases map to TRBD2. CDR3 length: 14 residues. V lost 6 bases to trimming and J lost 5 bases; unmatched junction nucleotides: 5. Germline CDR1 and CDR2: MNHEY and SVGAGI. In DNA form, the CDR3 reads TGTGCCAGCAGAGTAGCGGGGGGGCTGGAGACCCAGTACTTC. It yields the protein CASRVAGGLETQYF.